This TCR beta chain is drawn from a study of Ad26.COV2.S vaccination and SARS-CoV-2 variants. Turning to the study itself: Donor was one of the participants in the Ad26.COV2.S arm of the COV1001 trial. Intramuscular Ad26.COV2.S at 5x10^10 or 1x10^11 viral particles. Study-wide points: Substantial response breadth was reportedly seen for spike-specific CD8+ and CD4+ T cells after vaccination.

Repertoires were generated with immunoSEQ multiplex PCR, while TCRdb's copy carries only in-frame clones and drops some. The data show more than 300,000 clones, around four fifths seen once. Germline V gene sequence: CDR1 MNHNS, CDR2 SASEGT. After removal of 3 bases from V and 12 bases from J, the junction contained 9 bases not matched to a gene. The CDR3 has 16 amino acids. A single count supports this clone. The antigen remains unidentified. Treatment defined: roughly 20 received Ad26.COV2.S at low or high dose, single or two shots; about five received placebo; per-sample allocation not given. Sampling happened 63 days after the first vaccine or placebo injection. Its platform was an Ad26 vector, and its expressed antigen was Wuhan-strain SARS-CoV-2 spike.

This sequence was found in a person aged 18-60 years who received the Ad26.COV2.S COVID-19 vaccine or a placebo. The gene calls are TRBV6-1 and TRBJ2-1; 15 positions agree with TRBD2. The sample was peripheral blood, taken in a trial of Ad26.COV2.S vaccine versus placebo. The CDR3, as DNA: TGTGCCAGCAGTGAGGGGACTAGCGGGGGGCGGGGCAGGCAGTTCTTC. It yields the protein CASSEGTSGGRGRQFF.